The source of this T cell receptor (beta chain) is a study of cytomegalovirus exposure and HLA in healthy donors. Clones were sequenced by immunoSEQ multiplex PCR, and TCRdb holds only the in-frame ones, with some missing. The table records around 260,000 clones, roughly 91% of them present only once. V lost 10 bases and J lost 4, with 14 bases in between. CDR3 length: 12 amino acids. CDR1 is ENHRY, CDR2 SYGVKD, per germline. This receptor was identified in a woman in her thirties in good health and CMV-seronegative. Material: PBMCs. The chain recombines TRBV10-3 with TRBJ2-7; a possible D gene is TRBD1 (6 bases). The CDR3 region is CATTPGVYEQYF. The CDR3, as DNA: TGTGCCACCACGCCAGGGGTGTACGAGCAGTACTTC.